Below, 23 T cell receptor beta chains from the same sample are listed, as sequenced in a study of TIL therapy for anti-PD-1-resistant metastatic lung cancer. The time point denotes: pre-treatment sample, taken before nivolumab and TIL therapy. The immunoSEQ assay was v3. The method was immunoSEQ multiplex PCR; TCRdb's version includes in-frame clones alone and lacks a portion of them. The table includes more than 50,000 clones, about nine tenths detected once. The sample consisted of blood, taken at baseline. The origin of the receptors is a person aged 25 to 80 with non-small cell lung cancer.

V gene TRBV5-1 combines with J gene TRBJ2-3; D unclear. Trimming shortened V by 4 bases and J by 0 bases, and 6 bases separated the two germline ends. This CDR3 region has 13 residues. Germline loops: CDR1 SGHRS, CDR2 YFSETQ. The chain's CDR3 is CASSHDSTDTQYF. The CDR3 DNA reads TGCGCCAGCAGCCATGACAGCACAGATACGCAGTATTTT.

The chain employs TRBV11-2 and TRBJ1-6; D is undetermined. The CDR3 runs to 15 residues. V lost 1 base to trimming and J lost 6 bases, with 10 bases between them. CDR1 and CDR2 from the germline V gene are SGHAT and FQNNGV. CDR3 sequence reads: CASSLAGLANSPLHF. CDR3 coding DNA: TGTGCCAGCAGCTTAGCAGGTCTGGCTAATTCACCCCTCCACTTT.

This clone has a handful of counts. The CDR3: CASSPPGGRYNEQFF. In nucleotides, the CDR3 is TGTGCCAGCTCACCCCCGGGAGGGAGGTACAATGAGCAGTTCTTC. This chain connects TRBV18 to TRBJ2-1; TRBD2 aligns across 8 bases. V lost 3 bases to trimming and J lost 4 bases; unmatched junction nucleotides: 5. The CDR3 is made up of 15 amino acids. The germline V gene encodes CDR1 KGHSH and CDR2 LQKENI.

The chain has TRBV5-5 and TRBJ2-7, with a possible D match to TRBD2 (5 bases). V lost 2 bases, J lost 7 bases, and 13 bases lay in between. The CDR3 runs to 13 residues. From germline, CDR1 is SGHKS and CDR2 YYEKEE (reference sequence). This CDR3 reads CASSLTIGVEQYF. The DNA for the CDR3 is TGTGCCAGCAGCTTAACTATCGGGGTTGAGCAGTACTTC.

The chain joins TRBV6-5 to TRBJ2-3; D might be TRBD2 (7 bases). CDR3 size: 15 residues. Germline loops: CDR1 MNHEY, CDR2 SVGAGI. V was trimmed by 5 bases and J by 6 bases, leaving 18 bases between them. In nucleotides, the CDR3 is TGTGCCAGCAGTCTGACGGGGGGCTGGGGGGATACGCAGTATTTT. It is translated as CASSLTGGWGDTQYF.

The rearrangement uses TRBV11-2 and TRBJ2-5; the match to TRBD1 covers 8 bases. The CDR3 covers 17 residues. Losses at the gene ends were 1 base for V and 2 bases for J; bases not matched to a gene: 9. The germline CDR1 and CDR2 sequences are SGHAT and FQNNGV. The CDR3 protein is CASSLGSTGEMQETQYF. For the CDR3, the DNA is TGTGCCAGCAGCTTAGGCTCGACAGGGGAGATGCAAGAGACCCAGTACTTC.

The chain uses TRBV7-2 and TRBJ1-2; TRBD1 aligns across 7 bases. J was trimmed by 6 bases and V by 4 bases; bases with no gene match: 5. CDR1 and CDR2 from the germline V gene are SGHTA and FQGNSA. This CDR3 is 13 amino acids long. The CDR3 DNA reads TGTGCCAGCAGCTACGACAGGGAGCATGGCTACACCTTC. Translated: CASSYDREHGYTF.

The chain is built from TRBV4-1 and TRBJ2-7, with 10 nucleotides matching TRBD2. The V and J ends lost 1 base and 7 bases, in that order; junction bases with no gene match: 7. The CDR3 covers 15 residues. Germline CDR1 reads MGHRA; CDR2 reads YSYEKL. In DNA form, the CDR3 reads TGCGCCAGCAGCCAAGGGACTAGCGGTGAGTGGGAGCAGTACTTC. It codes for CASSQGTSGEWEQYF.

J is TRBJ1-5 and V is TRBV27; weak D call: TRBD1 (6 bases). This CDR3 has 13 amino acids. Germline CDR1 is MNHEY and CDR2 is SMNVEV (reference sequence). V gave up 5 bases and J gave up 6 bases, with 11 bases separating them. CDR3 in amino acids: CASSTTGSQPQHF. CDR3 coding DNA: TGTGCCAGCAGTACAACAGGGTCTCAGCCCCAGCATTTT.

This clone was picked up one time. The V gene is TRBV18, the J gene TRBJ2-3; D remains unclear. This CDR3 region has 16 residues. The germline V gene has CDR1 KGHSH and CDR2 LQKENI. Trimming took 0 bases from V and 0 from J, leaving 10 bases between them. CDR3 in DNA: TGTGCCAGCTCACCACCAGAACAGCCTAGCACAGATACGCAGTATTTT. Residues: CASSPPEQPSTDTQYF.

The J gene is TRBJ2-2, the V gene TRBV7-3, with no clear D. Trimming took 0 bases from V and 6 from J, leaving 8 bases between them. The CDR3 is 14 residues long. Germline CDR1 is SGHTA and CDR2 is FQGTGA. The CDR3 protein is CASSLTPGAGELFF. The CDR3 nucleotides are TGTGCCAGCAGCTTAACGCCGGGTGCCGGGGAGCTGTTTTTT.

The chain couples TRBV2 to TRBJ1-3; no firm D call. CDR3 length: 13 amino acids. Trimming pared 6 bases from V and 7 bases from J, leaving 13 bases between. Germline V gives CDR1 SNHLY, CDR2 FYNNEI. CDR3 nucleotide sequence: TGTGCCAGCAGCGACGGGTGGATTAACACCATATATTTT. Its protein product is CASSDGWINTIYF.

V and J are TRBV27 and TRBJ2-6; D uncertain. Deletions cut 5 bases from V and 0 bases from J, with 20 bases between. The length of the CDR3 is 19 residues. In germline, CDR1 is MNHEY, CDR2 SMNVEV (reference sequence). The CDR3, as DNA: TGTGCCAGCAGTAACTCGTTAGGGCCAGTGGGCTCTGGGGCCAACGTCCTGACTTTC. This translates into CASSNSLGPVGSGANVLTF.

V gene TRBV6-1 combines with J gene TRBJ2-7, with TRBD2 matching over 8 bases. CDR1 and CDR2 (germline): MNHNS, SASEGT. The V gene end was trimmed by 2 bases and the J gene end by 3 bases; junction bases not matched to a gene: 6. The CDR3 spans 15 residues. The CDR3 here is CASSELSGRGYEQYF. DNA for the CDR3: TGTGCCAGCAGTGAACTGAGCGGGAGAGGCTACGAGCAGTACTTC.

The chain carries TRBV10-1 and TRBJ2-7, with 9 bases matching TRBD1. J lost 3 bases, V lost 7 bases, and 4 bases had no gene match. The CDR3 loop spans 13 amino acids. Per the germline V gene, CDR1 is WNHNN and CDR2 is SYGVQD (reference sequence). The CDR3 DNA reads TGCGCCAGCAAAAGGGACAGGGACTACGAGCAGTACTTC. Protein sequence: CASKRDRDYEQYF.

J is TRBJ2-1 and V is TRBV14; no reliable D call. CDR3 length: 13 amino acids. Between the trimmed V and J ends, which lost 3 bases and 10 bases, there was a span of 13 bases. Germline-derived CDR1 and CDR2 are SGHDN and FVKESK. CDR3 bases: TGTGCCAGCAGCCATACCCAAGGCAGCGAGCAGTTCTTC. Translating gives CASSHTQGSEQFF.

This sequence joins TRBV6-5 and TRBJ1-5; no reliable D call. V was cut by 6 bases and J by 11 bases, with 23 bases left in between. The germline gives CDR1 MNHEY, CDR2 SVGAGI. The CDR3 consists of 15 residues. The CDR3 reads CASSPRGDGRRAQHF. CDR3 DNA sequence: TGTGCCAGCAGCCCCAGAGGAGACGGTCGGCGAGCCCAGCATTTT.

CDR3 in amino acids: CASSFPGQGFTGELFF. The CDR3 nucleotides read TGTGCCAGCAGTTTCCCGGGACAGGGGTTTACGGGGGAGCTGTTTTTT. The chain uses TRBV28 and TRBJ2-2; TRBD1 matches at 10 bases. This CDR3 spans 16 amino acids. The germline V gene encodes CDR1 MDHEN and CDR2 SYDVKM. The V and J ends lost 3 bases and 8 bases, in that order; junction bases with no gene match: 9.

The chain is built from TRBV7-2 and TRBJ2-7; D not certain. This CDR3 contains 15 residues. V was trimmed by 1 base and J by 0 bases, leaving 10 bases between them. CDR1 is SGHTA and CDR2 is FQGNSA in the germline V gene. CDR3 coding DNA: TGTGCCAGCAGCTTAGTTGGGCATAGCTCCTACGAGCAGTACTTC. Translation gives CASSLVGHSSYEQYF.

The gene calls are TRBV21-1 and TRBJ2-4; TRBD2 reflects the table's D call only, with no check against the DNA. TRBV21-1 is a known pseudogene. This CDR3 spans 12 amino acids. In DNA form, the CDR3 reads TGTGCCAGCAGCAAAGTTCGGGACATTCAGTACTTC. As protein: CASSKVRDIQYF.

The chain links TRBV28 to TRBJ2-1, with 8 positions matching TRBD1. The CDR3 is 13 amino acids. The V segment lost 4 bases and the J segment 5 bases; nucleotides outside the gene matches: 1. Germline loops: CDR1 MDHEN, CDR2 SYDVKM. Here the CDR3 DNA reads TGTGCCAGCAGTTCGGACAGGGACAATGAGCAGTTCTTC. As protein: CASSSDRDNEQFF.

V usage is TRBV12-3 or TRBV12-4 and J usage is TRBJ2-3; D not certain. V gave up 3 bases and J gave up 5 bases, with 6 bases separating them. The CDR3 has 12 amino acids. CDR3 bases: TGTGCCAGCAGTTTCAGGTTAGATACGCAGTATTTT. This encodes CASSFRLDTQYF.

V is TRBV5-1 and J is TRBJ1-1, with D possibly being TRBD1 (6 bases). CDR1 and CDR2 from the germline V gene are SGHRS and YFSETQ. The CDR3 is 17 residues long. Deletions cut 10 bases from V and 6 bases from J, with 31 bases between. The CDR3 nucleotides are TGCGCCTCCAGCCCCCTAGGGGGTGGGGGGGTTACCTCTGAAGCTTTCTTT. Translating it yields CASSPLGGGGVTSEAFF.